This note documents a single T cell receptor beta chain sequence. This clone was seen a single time. No antigen is known for it. No much larger clonotype is one base removed from it; base qualities were not supplied. This sample is drawn from a study of cytomegalovirus exposure and HLA in healthy donors (dated 2017 in TCRdb). With regard to the full study: In an earlier analysis of several hundred of the donors, 250 to 350 Gb of sequence data and about 110 million unique TCR beta sequences from about 190 million T cells were reported. About 300 gigabases of sequencing data and 70 million to 85 million unique TCR sequences were included in an early release covering 550 to 650 HLA-typed donors. Of the 350 to 450 genotyped donors, less than 90% were placed in the genetic ancestry cluster associated with self-reported Caucasian donors. The study aimed to test whether cataloging public T cell receptors could reveal signatures of past pathogen exposure. The study profiled the T cell repertoires of more than 500 subjects by immunosequencing and related them to cytomegalovirus serostatus. In addition to the first cohort of several hundred subjects, a separate validation cohort of about 120 different subjects was used. High-throughput TCR immunosequencing, statistical association of individual TCRs with disease status, and machine learning were combined to predict cytomegalovirus infection status. A later analysis re-examined previously published TCR beta repertoires from about 700 donors and added high-resolution HLA genotyping to investigate patterns of TCR occurrence. Rather than using new phenotypic data, the later analysis identified candidate immune exposures from TCR beta sequences and from how often those sequences occurred across donors. An earlier analysis of about 620 of the donors applied high-throughput TCR beta sequencing to assess whether each TCR beta V gene segment acted as functional or pseudogenic. Donor age, sex, ethnicity and CMV serostatus were compiled together with the repertoire data. A later genetic analysis took genome-wide SNP genotypes for about 65% of the 666 donors and used that subset as a discovery cohort. Every repertoire in the discovery cohort had been generated on one and the same sequencing platform. HLA typing covered class I and class II loci at four-digit resolution. Typing coverage differed by locus: A, B, C, DRB1 and DQB1 were typed in about 620-630 donors, DQA1 in 500 to 550, DPA1 in roughly 590, and DPB1 in around 490. A handful of DR-DQ haplotypes were handled as single units for association and clustering because linkage in the cohort was strong. Among some 400 genotyped donors of the cohort, an average of approximately 240,000 unique TCR beta nucleotide sequences was sequenced per donor, of which roughly 17% were non-productive.

The cohort comprised fewer than 700 healthy bone marrow donors. All cohort members were sampled while nominally healthy, although unrecorded immune exposures were likely present. The donor tested CMV seropositive and was one of the 289 seropositive cohort members. A peripheral blood sample was provided by each donor, and peripheral blood mononuclear cells were used for TCR beta sequencing. Genomic DNA extraction from the blood cell samples was performed with the Qiagen DNeasy Blood Extraction Kit. From its cysteine to its phenylalanine, the CDR3 spans 8 amino acids. Only the CDR3 part of the read is kept: 24 bases, read in frame from the first base. Sequences MNHNS (CDR1) and SASEGT (CDR2) are obtained from the germline V gene. V is shortened by 7 bases, J by 9 bases, and the region joining them spans 3 bases. Library method: the immunoSEQ multiplex PCR assay. The multiplex PCR relied on a mix of 60 forward primers for TCR Vbeta segments and 13 reverse primers for TCR Jbeta segments. A multiplex PCR assay on genomic DNA amplified the CDR3 region of rearranged TCR beta genes. Amplified TCR beta libraries were sequenced as 87-base-pair reads on the Illumina HiSeq System. As for the original processing: A later analysis counted around 72 million unique TCR beta chains across the 550 to 700 repertoires, and roughly 11 million of these chains were shared by at least two donors. A nearest-neighbor algorithm error-corrected the raw reads and collapsed the reads into unique sequences, merging closely related sequences to remove PCR and sequencing errors. CDR3 sequences were aligned to IMGT reference sequences to assign V, D and J gene segments. For a sequence to be retained, a match of at least six nucleotides was required to both a V gene segment and a J gene segment. A rearrangement counted as productive if the CDR3 had no stop codons and remained in frame with V and J, and every other rearrangement counted as non-productive. CDR3 was defined by IMGT convention, running from the second conserved V-encoded cysteine to the conserved J-encoded phenylalanine. In an earlier analysis of 587 of the donors, sequences lacking an unambiguous match to a single V gene segment were excluded. An earlier analysis of 587 of the donors called V segments functional above 56.7% productive rearrangements and segregating when the between-donor standard deviation exceeded 5%. A statistical classification framework was built to diagnose cytomegalovirus status from the catalog of TCR beta chain sequences. V and J gene assignment, in a later analysis, came from comparing TCR nucleotide sequences with IMGT/GENE-DB human TR gene sequences. In a later analysis, CDR3 sequences and most-parsimonious VDJ recombination scenarios were assigned using the TCRdist pipeline. In a later analysis, each TCR beta chain was defined by its CDR3 amino acid sequence together with its V-gene family, and reads without a unique V-gene family were excluded. To address suspected cross-contamination and a sequencing artifact, a later analysis removed 592 highly shared, low-generation-probability nucleotide sequences. In a later analysis, a clonal expansion index was calculated for each public chain from normalized within-repertoire ranks of inferred template counts. In a later analysis, generation probabilities were computed using a VDJ recombination model fitted to out-of-frame rearrangements, and the results were checked against IGoR. In a later analysis, TCR-TCR, TCR-HLA and TCR-CMV co-occurrence was scored with hypergeometric tests, and a repertoire-size bias correction was applied to TCR pairs. False discovery rates were estimated in a later analysis by permuting HLA or CMV assignments 20 times. In a later analysis, co-occurring TCRs were grouped using DBSCAN, with TCRdist sequence similarity added in when clustering inside HLA-allele-positive subsets. Repertoires with fewer than 30,000 or more than 120,000 public chains were left out of co-occurrence clustering, as were five repertoires with anomalous nucleotide sharing. TCRdb provides this immuneACCESS table in a form limited to in-frame rearrangements. Some clones are lacking; in checked studies, under half of them reflect an unresolved V gene, and why the rest are absent is not known. That table is the source of V, J and clone size, and D and trimming were worked out from the DNA. For this sample there are about 180,000 clones; 81% appear just once. Roughly 4.9% of the sample lies in the top ten.

Broader findings and caveats from the paper: In a later analysis, several top co-occurrence clusters were reported to appear linked to parvovirus B19, influenza, CMV and Epstein-Barr virus. The cohort was sequenced for TCR beta chains only, and without alpha or paired-chain data the features that could be detected were limited. Assigning TCR associations to individual alleles was difficult when HLA alleles, especially DR and DQ, strongly co-occurred. Some IMGT-functional V segments, including TRBV6-2 and TRBV6-3, could not be distinguished by the 87-base-pair reads and were therefore excluded. In both the original and validation cohorts, the classifier was reported to diagnose cytomegalovirus status with high specificity and sensitivity. Because counts were too low, seventeen rarely observed V segments, including chromosome 9 orphons, were left out of the earlier analysis of approximately 500 of the donors. A cluster of highly shared sequence variants was judged likely to be a technical artifact of the sequencing pipeline. In a later analysis, TCR association rates were found to vary across HLA loci, with the most associated TCRs seen for DRB1 alleles and the fewest for HLA-C alleles. An association between a missense DCLRE1C variant and V-gene and J-gene trimming of TCR beta chains was found in a later genetic analysis and replicated in an independent cohort. Because HLA typing was unavailable for some donors at each locus, only the typed subset was used in association tests. A later genetic analysis reported fewer N-insertions in productive TCRs among donors in an Asian-associated ancestry cluster than the 666-donor mean. A few of the identified cytomegalovirus-associated TCR beta chains were confirmed in vitro to be specific for cytomegalovirus antigens. Most TCR sequences were seen in very few donors, while some public TCRs were found in many individuals. A total of fewer than 200 TCR beta chains were listed by the study as associated with cytomegalovirus. Roughly uniform sequencing depth across donors was assumed in presence/absence analyses, although this assumption may not hold. The authors suggested that the approach could potentially be generalized to other disease states and immunological phenotypes. In an earlier analysis of under 600 of the donors, most TCR beta V segments were observed in productive rearrangements about 87% or about 30% of the time, broadly matching IMGT annotations. The only immune exposure information available for the cohort was CMV serostatus. Most CMV-associated TCR beta chains appeared to be HLA-restricted in a later analysis, and the HLA associations seemed to be driven largely by CMV exposure. Linkage disequilibrium might explain the correlated functional status among segregating V segments, but an unknown experimental factor could not be ruled out. In a later analysis, HLA-associated TCR beta chains showed more clonal expansion and lower generation probabilities than non-associated chains that were equally common. A further reported finding was that TCR beta sequences accurately predicted the HLA-A and HLA-B alleles for most subjects in the first cohort. In a later analysis, around 17,000 TCR beta sequences were associated with specific HLA alleles at a false discovery rate of 0.05.

The sequence is built from TRBV6-1 and TRBJ1-2, with an unclear D gene assignment. What was sequenced was PBMCs. The TCR comes from a woman between 18 and 30 years old in good health and CMV-seropositive. The CDR3 protein is CASNSYTF. The sequenced DNA: TGTGCCAGCAATAGCTACACCTTC.